This passage covers 22 T cell receptor beta chains from one sample sequenced in a study of graft-versus-host responses after intestinal transplantation. These receptors lack a known antigen. Profiling relied on immunoSEQ multiplex PCR, and the TCRdb table lists in-frame clones only, not all of them. This sample has tens of thousands of clones, with approximately 94% found just once. Sequenced here: unstimulated CD4+ T cells sorted from spleen or lymph node cells, sampled before transplant. The origin of the receptors is a human donor who was the organ donor for an intestinal transplant.

This clone appeared a single time. The chain has TRBV5-4 and TRBJ1-5, with D maybe TRBD1 (6 bases). Deletions cut 4 bases from V and 2 bases from J, with 10 bases between. Per the germline V gene, CDR1 is SGHNT and CDR2 is YYREEE (reference sequence). The CDR3 is made up of 14 amino acids. The CDR3 reads CASSRGGRNQPQHF. The CDR3 DNA sequence: TGTGCCAGCAGCCGCGGGGGGCGCAATCAGCCCCAGCATTTT.

The chain is built from TRBV6-1 and TRBJ2-7; D perhaps matches TRBD2 (5 bases). CDR1 is MNHNS, CDR2 SASEGT, per germline. The CDR3 is 15 amino acids. V lost 2 bases and J lost 3, with 14 bases in between. The CDR3 loop reads CASSETWERDYEQYF. The CDR3 nucleotides read TGTGCCAGCAGTGAAACCTGGGAGAGGGACTACGAGCAGTACTTC.

This chain links TRBV20-1 with TRBJ2-5; D unresolved. The DNA end is more similar to TRBJ2-7, so the J call may be wrong. Germline CDR1 and CDR2: DFQATT and SNEGSKA (reference sequence). The CDR3 extends over 11 amino acids. The CDR3 here is CSARGIYEQYF. Here the CDR3 DNA reads TGCAGTGCTAGAGGGATCTACGAGCAGTACTTC.

This clone came up once. The genes are TRBV9 and TRBJ2-2; 10 bases are shared with TRBD1. There are 16 residues in the CDR3. Germline assignment: CDR1 SGDLS and CDR2 YYNGEE. V shed 2 bases, J shed 6 bases, and the junction held 7 bases outside the gene matches. The CDR3 spells CASSVGTGVFPGELFF. In nucleotides, the CDR3 is TGTGCCAGCAGCGTCGGGACAGGGGTCTTCCCCGGGGAGCTGTTTTTT.

V gene TRBV29-1 combines with J gene TRBJ1-2, with 8 bases identical to TRBD1. Germline V lookup: CDR1 SQVTM, CDR2 ANQGSEA. The CDR3 has 12 residues. V lost 7 bases, J lost 4 bases, and 5 bases stayed unmatched. The DNA of the CDR3 is TGCAGCGCGAATCAGGGGGCCTATGGCTACACCTTC. This codes for CSANQGAYGYTF.

The chain carries TRBV5-1 and TRBJ2-2, with 10 positions matching TRBD2. This CDR3 is 15 amino acids long. In germline, CDR1 is SGHRS, CDR2 YFSETQ. V lost 1 base to trimming and J lost 4 bases; unmatched junction nucleotides: 1. CDR3 sequence reads: CASSLSGGATGELFF. CDR3 in DNA: TGCGCCAGCAGCTTGAGCGGGGGGGCCACCGGGGAGCTGTTTTTT. The full variable domain, in which reference TRBV5-1 and TRBJ2-2 provide the parts outside the CDR3, is KAGVTQTPRYLIKTRGQQVTLSCSPISGHRSVSWYQQTPGQGLQFLFEYFSETQRNKGNFPGRFSGRQFSNSRSEMNVSTLELGDSALYLCASSLSGGATGELFFGEGSRLTVL.

The chain couples TRBV7-2 to TRBJ1-2; D remains ambiguous. This CDR3 region has 13 residues. V was clipped by 2 bases and J by 1 base, with 5 bases between them. The germline CDR1 and CDR2 sequences are SGHTA and FQGNSA. The CDR3 sequence: CASSLSHNYGYTF. CDR3 nucleotides: TGTGCCAGCAGCTTAAGCCATAACTATGGCTACACCTTC.

The rearrangement uses TRBV6-4 and TRBJ1-5; D perhaps matches TRBD1 (5 bases). The length of the CDR3 is 15 residues. The V and J ends lost 4 bases and 2 bases respectively, with 12 bases between them. Germline values: CDR1 MRHNA, CDR2 SNTAGT. CDR3 nucleotide sequence: TGTGCCAGCAGTGGGGGGGGGTACGGCAATCAGCCCCAGCATTTT. It encodes CASSGGGYGNQPQHF.

This clone was observed a few times. The rearrangement uses TRBV10-3 and TRBJ2-1, with TRBD2 identical over 7 bases. The CDR3 loop spans 16 amino acids. V lost 3 bases to trimming and J lost 0 bases; unmatched junction nucleotides: 5. Per germline, CDR1 ENHRY and CDR2 SYGVKD. The DNA of the CDR3 is TGTGCCATCAGTGACCGGGGGGTAAGCTCCTACAATGAGCAGTTCTTC. Translation gives CAISDRGVSSYNEQFF.

The J gene is TRBJ2-2, the V gene TRBV27; the match to TRBD1 covers 7 bases. The CDR3 runs 14 residues. Germline values: CDR1 MNHEY, CDR2 SMNVEV (reference sequence). The J segment lost 5 bases and the V segment lost 10 bases, leaving 10 bases of the junction unmatched. CDR3 DNA sequence: TGTGCCACTTTCCGGGACAGAACAACCGGGGAGCTGTTTTTT. It encodes CATFRDRTTGELFF.

The chain is built from TRBV19 and TRBJ2-7, with TRBD1 matching 9 bases. The CDR3 has 13 residues. The J segment lost 3 bases and the V segment lost 8 bases, leaving 5 bases of the junction unmatched. The V gene's germline CDR1 is LNHDA and CDR2 SQIVND (reference sequence). This chain's CDR3 is CASRRQGDYEQYF. In DNA form, the CDR3 reads TGTGCCAGTCGCCGACAGGGGGACTACGAGCAGTACTTC.

This rearrangement joins TRBV6-5 to TRBJ1-5; 9 bases match TRBD1. Trimming cost V 6 bases and J 3 bases; bases outside gene matches: 6. CDR3 length: 15 residues. Germline assignment: CDR1 MNHEY and CDR2 SVGAGI. The CDR3 here is CASRTDRGINQPQHF. Here the CDR3 DNA reads TGTGCCAGCAGGACCGACAGGGGGATCAATCAGCCCCAGCATTTT.

V is TRBV18 and J is TRBJ2-5, with unresolved D. The DNA end favors TRBJ2-7, so the J call may be wrong. Germline CDR1 KGHSH, CDR2 LQKENI. The CDR3 runs to 14 residues. Here the CDR3 reads CASSPPEGSYEQYF. CDR3 coding DNA: TGTGCCAGCTCACCACCGGAAGGGTCGTACGAGCAGTACTTC.

The chain is built from TRBV4-2 and TRBJ2-4; D not certain. Germline V lookup: CDR1 LGHNA, CDR2 YNFKEQ. Trimming pared 0 bases from V and 1 base from J, leaving 4 bases between. CDR3 size: 14 residues. CDR3: CASSQDRAKNIQYF. The DNA for the CDR3 is TGTGCCAGCAGCCAAGACAGGGCCAAAAACATTCAGTACTTC.

The V and J genes are TRBV15 and TRBJ1-1, with no clear D. There are 12 residues in the CDR3. The ends were cut back, 1 base at V and 7 bases at J, with 7 bases in the middle. Germline CDR1 reads LNHNV; CDR2 reads YYDKDF (reference sequence). The CDR3 coding sequence is TGTGCCACCAGCAGAGCAGATTATGAAGCTTTCTTT. Its protein product is CATSRADYEAFF.

This clone was detected only once. V and J are TRBV10-3 and TRBJ1-2; 7 bases match TRBD1. The J segment lost 0 bases and the V segment lost 3 bases, leaving 10 bases of the junction unmatched. Germline CDR1 and CDR2: ENHRY and SYGVKD. The CDR3 is 17 amino acids. The CDR3 DNA sequence: TGTGCCATCAGTGATCCTACAGGGGTCCCTGCTAACTATGGCTACACCTTC. Protein sequence: CAISDPTGVPANYGYTF.

The chain couples TRBV7-2 to TRBJ2-7; D call uncertain. V lost 5 bases to trimming and J lost 5 bases, with 13 bases between them. From germline, CDR1 is SGHTA and CDR2 FQGNSA. The CDR3 is 13 amino acids. The CDR3 here is CASSLLPRHEQYF. The CDR3 nucleotides read TGTGCCAGCAGCCTCCTACCCCGCCACGAGCAGTACTTC.

The V call is TRBV5-3, the J call TRBJ1-1; D ambiguous. TRBV5-3 is classed as an ORF, of uncertain function. Trimming left V 4 bases short and J 3 bases short, with 4 bases between. This CDR3 is built from 11 residues. The CDR3 loop is CARSPDTEAFF. CDR3 bases: TGTGCCAGAAGCCCGGACACTGAAGCTTTCTTT.

The V and J genes are TRBV7-8 and TRBJ2-5; D is unclear. The V end lost 0 bases, the J end lost 5 bases, and 4 bases lay between the germline ends. The CDR3 has 12 amino acids. The V gene's germline CDR1 is SGHVS and CDR2 FQNEAQ. The CDR3 is CASSLAHETQYF. The CDR3 DNA sequence: TGTGCCAGCAGCTTAGCGCATGAGACCCAGTACTTC.

This clone occurred a few times. The chain has TRBV10-3 and TRBJ2-7; D may be TRBD2 (6 bases). Germline V lookup: CDR1 ENHRY, CDR2 SYGVKD. The CDR3 covers 11 residues. V was clipped by 11 bases and J by 5 bases, with 13 bases between them. The CDR3 protein is CAAGRGNEQYF. The CDR3 DNA is TGTGCCGCTGGGCGGGGTAACGAGCAGTACTTC.

The chain recombines TRBV7-2 with TRBJ1-3; no firm D call. This CDR3 has 13 residues. V was cut by 7 bases and J by 4 bases, with 11 bases left in between. The germline V gene encodes CDR1 SGHTA and CDR2 FQGNSA. CDR3 region: CASKQSNGNTIYF. The CDR3 DNA reads TGTGCCAGCAAACAATCGAACGGAAACACCATATATTTT.

This chain uses TRBV7-2 with TRBJ1-1; D might be TRBD1 (5 bases). The CDR3 is 14 residues long. V lost 2 bases to trimming and J lost 1 base, with 8 bases between them. Germline-derived CDR1 and CDR2 are SGHTA and FQGNSA. CDR3 in amino acids: CASSLSTGNTEAFF. CDR3 coding DNA: TGTGCCAGCAGCTTATCAACAGGGAACACTGAAGCTTTCTTT.